Following are 26 T cell receptor beta chains from one sample sequenced in a study of T-cell memory formation after mild COVID-19. In TCRdb, the 5' RACE reads were re-called with MiXCR into one record per CDR3 protein. The sample has 250,000 to 400,000 distinct CDR3 sequences, around 15% seen once. The sample comprised PBMCs or a T cell subset sorted from them (not recorded which). The receptors come from a man between 18 and 35 years old who had mild COVID-19 (a few samples of this study predate the infection). Cell type and time point are not known.

This clonotype turned up a few times. V is TRBV7-2 and J is TRBJ2-1; 14 bases are a match to TRBD2. With 6 bases clipped from V and 0 bases from J, the junction kept 4 bases outside the gene matches. Looked up from germline, CDR1 is SGHTA and CDR2 is FQGNSA. The CDR3 sequence is 17 residues long. In DNA form, the CDR3 reads TGTGCCAGCAGGGGGGGGACTAGCGGGAGCTCCTACAATGAGCAGTTCTTC. This translates into CASRGGTSGSSYNEQFF.

The V and J genes are TRBV9 and TRBJ1-1, with a tentative D call TRBD1 (5 bases). The germline V and J ends were trimmed by 8 bases and 0 bases, with 14 bases remaining between them. The CDR3 spans 14 residues. CDR1 and CDR2 (germline): SGDLS, YYNGEE. CDR3 sequence: CASPGLRLNTEAFF. In nucleotides, the CDR3 is TGTGCCAGTCCAGGGTTGAGGTTGAACACTGAAGCTTTCTTT. Supplemented by reference TRBV9 and TRBJ1-1, the full variable domain reads DSGVTQTPKHLITATGQRVTLRCSPRSGDLSVYWYQQSLDQGLQFLIQYYNGEERAKGNILERFSAQQFPDLHSELNLSSLELGDSALYFCASPGLRLNTEAFFGQGTRLTVV.

This chain connects TRBV7-2 to TRBJ2-5; D ambiguous. The CDR3 spans 16 residues. Trimming stripped 0 bases from V and 4 bases from J, with 15 bases between. Germline-derived CDR1 and CDR2 are SGHTA and FQGNSA. The CDR3 spells CASSLATVMSRETQYF. CDR3 bases: TGTGCCAGCAGCTTAGCGACGGTAATGTCCAGAGAGACCCAGTACTTC.

V gene TRBV7-2 combines with J gene TRBJ1-3; perhaps TRBD1 as D (5 bases). Trimming cost V 1 base and J 3 bases, with 16 bases left between them. Germline lookup yields CDR1 SGHTA and CDR2 FQGNSA. There are 17 residues in the CDR3. CDR3 DNA sequence: TGTGCCAGCAGCTTAGAGGGCTACAGGTGGTTTGGAAACACCATATATTTT. It yields the protein CASSLEGYRWFGNTIYF.

The chain employs TRBV29-1 and TRBJ2-6; tentative D call: TRBD1 (5 bases). Germline V gene data show CDR1 as SQVTM and CDR2 as ANQGSEA. The CDR3 has 13 residues. V was cut by 7 bases and J by 2 bases, with 9 bases left in between. In nucleotides, the CDR3 is TGCAGCGCCGGACAAACTGGGGCCAACGTCCTGACTTTC. As protein: CSAGQTGANVLTF.

This clonotype was seen a handful of times. The chain is built from TRBV12-3 or TRBV12-4 and TRBJ1-5, with D maybe TRBD1 (6 bases). V lost 1 base, J lost 4 bases, and 11 bases lay in between. This CDR3 has 15 amino acids. The CDR3 sequence: CASSLGAQGNQPQHF. CDR3 DNA: TGTGCCAGCAGTTTAGGGGCACAGGGAAATCAGCCCCAGCATTTT.

This clonotype was counted at least ten times. The J gene is TRBJ2-3, the V gene TRBV29-1; 7 bases line up with TRBD2. Germline CDR1 SQVTM, CDR2 ANQGSEA. This CDR3 region has 14 residues. For the CDR3, the DNA is TGCAGACCCCCTCTAGCGGTATTCACAGATACGCAGTATTTT. Amino acid sequence: CRPPLAVFTDTQYF.

This clonotype turned up a few times. V and J are TRBV20-1 and TRBJ2-3; no clear D gene. The CDR3 totals 14 residues. CDR1 and CDR2 from the germline V gene are DFQATT and SNEGSKA (reference sequence). V gave up 2 bases and J gave up 1 base, with 10 bases separating them. The CDR3 sequence is CSARPPAGTDTQYF. CDR3 in DNA: TGCAGTGCTAGACCCCCGGCGGGCACAGATACGCAGTATTTT.

CDR3 DNA: TGTGCCAGCAGCTTAGGGGCCACCTATCAGCCCCAGCATTTT. This sequence encodes CASSLGATYQPQHF. The chain has TRBV7-6 and TRBJ1-5; D remains ambiguous. This CDR3 region has 14 residues. The V end lost 1 base, the J end lost 5 bases, and 9 bases lay between the germline ends. Germline CDR1 SGHVS, CDR2 FNYEAQ.

This clonotype has more than one count but fewer than ten. The V call is TRBV4-3, the J call TRBJ2-6; D is unclear. Trimming stripped 0 bases from V and 1 base from J, with 7 bases between. Germline assignment: CDR1 LGHNA and CDR2 YSLEER. CDR3 length: 16 amino acids. Written as DNA, the CDR3 is TGCGCCAGCAGCCAAGATATGGGGTCTGGGGCCAACGTCCTGACTTTC. This encodes CASSQDMGSGANVLTF.

This clonotype was observed a handful of times. This rearrangement joins TRBV12-3 or TRBV12-4 to TRBJ2-7; weak D call: TRBD1 (5 bases). There are 14 residues in the CDR3. Deletions cut 3 bases from V and 2 bases from J, with 11 bases between. The DNA for the CDR3 is TGTGCCAGCAGTTTGTCTGGGGCCCCCTACGAGCAGTACTTC. Residues: CASSLSGAPYEQYF.

In its sample, this clonotype was seen many times. This chain connects TRBV2 to TRBJ2-3, with D tentatively TRBD2 (6 bases). V was trimmed by 4 bases and J by 6 bases, leaving 14 bases between them. Germline lookup yields CDR1 SNHLY and CDR2 FYNNEI. The length of the CDR3 is 14 residues. As DNA, the CDR3 is TGTGCCAGCAGTGCAATGGGACTTCTGGATACGCAGTATTTT. Protein: CASSAMGLLDTQYF.

This clonotype was found many times. J is TRBJ2-2 and V is TRBV7-3; D is unclear. Germline V lookup: CDR1 SGHTA, CDR2 FQGTGA. The CDR3 covers 13 residues. V lost 6 bases, J lost 1 base, and 6 bases lay in between. The CDR3 nucleotides are TGTGCCAGCAGTCAGATGAACACCGGGGAGCTGTTTTTT. Protein sequence: CASSQMNTGELFF. Variable domain in full (rest from reference TRBV7-3 and TRBJ2-2): GAGVSQTPSNKVTEKGKYVELRCDPISGHTALYWYRQSLGQGPEFLIYFQGTGAADDSGLPNDRFFAVRPEGSVSTLKIQRTERGDSAVYLCASSQMNTGELFFGEGSRLTVL.

This clonotype appeared many times. The chain has TRBV7-2 and TRBJ2-1; D remains unclear. The germline V gene encodes CDR1 SGHTA and CDR2 FQGNSA. Trimming cost V 5 bases and J 0 bases, with 8 bases left between them. This CDR3 is built from 14 residues. CDR3 sequence: CASSPDRSYNEQFF. The CDR3 nucleotides are TGTGCCAGCAGCCCAGACCGCTCCTACAATGAGCAGTTCTTC.

In its sample, this clonotype was seen a few times. The chain combines TRBV7-9 with TRBJ1-1, with D unclear. Per germline, CDR1 SEHNR and CDR2 FQNEAQ (reference sequence). This CDR3 has 15 amino acids. V lost 4 bases to trimming and J lost 0 bases, with 12 bases between them. DNA of the CDR3: TGTGCCAGCAGCTATCAGGCTGGCATGAACACTGAAGCTTTCTTT. Translating gives CASSYQAGMNTEAFF.

This chain connects TRBV6-2 or TRBV6-3 to TRBJ2-3, with TRBD2 matching over 7 bases. The CDR3 is made up of 15 amino acids. CDR1 MNHEY and CDR2 SVGEGT come from the germline V gene. After removal of 6 bases from V and 3 bases from J, the junction contained 9 bases not matched to a gene. The CDR3 region is CASRRLALVTDTQYF. The CDR3 bases are TGTGCCAGCAGGAGACTAGCCCTCGTGACAGATACGCAGTATTTT.

V is TRBV12-3 or TRBV12-4 and J is TRBJ1-1; D ambiguous. V lost 4 bases and J 2 bases, leaving 5 bases between the germline ends. The CDR3 consists of 12 residues. CDR3 in amino acids: CASSSDNTEAFF. CDR3 nucleotide sequence: TGTGCCAGCAGTTCCGATAACACTGAAGCTTTCTTT.

Note on this clonotype: A read error may produce the germline difference seen at one junction end. The chain has TRBV7-7 and TRBJ2-3; D remains ambiguous. This CDR3 region has 15 residues. Germline V CDR1 and CDR2: SSHAT, FNYEAQ (reference sequence). CDR3 amino acids: CASSLRPSSTDTQYF. DNA of the CDR3: TGTGCTAGCAGCTTGAGGCCGTCTAGCACAGATACGCAGTATTTT.

The chain links TRBV2 to TRBJ1-4; D perhaps matches TRBD1 (6 bases). The CDR3 has 14 amino acids. Germline values: CDR1 SNHLY, CDR2 FYNNEI. V was pared by 4 bases and J by 8 bases, with 14 bases between. CDR3 coding DNA: TGTGCCAGCAGTGTATTACAGGGTGGCGAAAAACTGTTTTTT. It translates to CASSVLQGGEKLFF.

A few counts support this clonotype. The chain employs TRBV7-2 and TRBJ2-2, with D hard to call. Germline CDR1 SGHTA, CDR2 FQGNSA. The CDR3 sequence is 16 residues long. Trimming pared 5 bases from V and 0 bases from J, leaving 13 bases between. Here the CDR3 reads CASSPPEPTNTGELFF. In DNA form, the CDR3 reads TGTGCCAGCAGCCCTCCAGAGCCCACGAACACCGGGGAGCTGTTTTTT. Looking up the rest from reference TRBV7-2 and TRBJ2-2 gives the full variable domain: GAGVSQSPSNKVTEKGKDVELRCDPISGHTALYWYRQSLGQGLEFLIYFQGNSAPDKSGLPSDRFSAERTGGSVSTLTIQRTQQEDSAVYLCASSPPEPTNTGELFFGEGSRLTVL.

This clonotype was found a few times. The CDR3: CATSRDATQGYVPQYF. The CDR3 region has the DNA TGTGCCACCAGCAGAGATGCGACCCAAGGATACGTGCCGCAGTATTTT. The rearrangement joins TRBV15 to TRBJ2-3; D not resolved. V was pared by 0 bases and J by 10 bases, with 20 bases between. The CDR3 consists of 16 residues. Germline V gives CDR1 LNHNV, CDR2 YYDKDF (reference sequence). The full variable domain, rest sourced from reference TRBV15 and TRBJ2-3, is DAMVIQNPRYQVTQFGKPVTLSCSQTLNHNVMYWYQQKSSQAPKLLFHYYDKDFNNEADTPDNFQSRRPNTSFCFLDIRSPGLGDTAMYLCATSRDATQGYVPQYFGPGTRLTVL.

This clonotype has just a few counts. The chain joins TRBV7-3 to TRBJ2-5, with TRBD2 matching over 7 bases. With V trimmed by 4 bases and J by 3 bases, 8 bases remained unmatched. The CDR3 spans 15 residues. Per germline, CDR1 SGHTA and CDR2 FQGTGA. The DNA of the CDR3 is TGTGCCAGCAGCTCGATGGGGGGAGGGGAAGAGACCCAGTACTTC. It yields the protein CASSSMGGGEETQYF. The full variable domain, in which reference TRBV7-3 and TRBJ2-5 provide the parts outside the CDR3, is GAGVSQTPSNKVTEKGKYVELRCDPISGHTALYWYRQSLGQGPEFLIYFQGTGAADDSGLPNDRFFAVRPEGSVSTLKIQRTERGDSAVYLCASSSMGGGEETQYFGPGTRLLVL.

This chain connects TRBV6-6 to TRBJ1-1; no reliable D call. Per germline, CDR1 MNHNY and CDR2 SVGAGI (reference sequence). This CDR3 has 15 residues. Deletions cut 2 bases from V and 1 base from J, with 11 bases between. CDR3 amino acids: CASSYGPGRNTEAFF. For the CDR3, the DNA is TGTGCCAGCAGTTACGGTCCGGGAAGGAACACTGAAGCTTTCTTT.

The chain recombines TRBV10-3 with TRBJ2-7; maybe TRBD1 (6 bases). V lost 4 bases and J 2 bases, leaving 9 bases between the germline ends. The CDR3 has 13 amino acids. The V gene's germline CDR1 is ENHRY and CDR2 SYGVKD. The CDR3 nucleotides read TGTGCCATCAGTGGACAGGTTCCCTACGAGCAGTACGTC. Translated, it gives CAISGQVPYEQYV.

V usage is TRBV3-1 and J usage is TRBJ2-7; no clear D. The V and J ends lost 0 bases and 8 bases respectively, with 11 bases between them. CDR3 length: 13 amino acids. Germline-derived CDR1 and CDR2 are LGHDT and YNNKEL (reference sequence). The CDR3 spells CASSQDSGRQQYF. DNA for the CDR3: TGTGCCAGCAGCCAAGATTCGGGCCGCCAGCAGTACTTC.

Here the CDR3 reads CLSAASSTDTQYF. In nucleotides, the CDR3 is TGTCTCTCGGCGGCATCTAGCACAGATACGCAGTATTTT. This chain links TRBV28 with TRBJ2-3; D is unclear. Germline V gene lookup returns CDR1 MDHEN and CDR2 SYDVKM. This CDR3 contains 13 residues. The full variable domain, its missing parts supplied by reference TRBV28 and TRBJ2-3, is DVKVTQSSRYLVKRTGEKVFLECVQDMDHENMFWYRQDPGLGLRLIYFSYDVKMKEKGDIPEGYSVSREKKERFSLILESASTNQTSMYLCLSAASSTDTQYFGPGTRLTVL.